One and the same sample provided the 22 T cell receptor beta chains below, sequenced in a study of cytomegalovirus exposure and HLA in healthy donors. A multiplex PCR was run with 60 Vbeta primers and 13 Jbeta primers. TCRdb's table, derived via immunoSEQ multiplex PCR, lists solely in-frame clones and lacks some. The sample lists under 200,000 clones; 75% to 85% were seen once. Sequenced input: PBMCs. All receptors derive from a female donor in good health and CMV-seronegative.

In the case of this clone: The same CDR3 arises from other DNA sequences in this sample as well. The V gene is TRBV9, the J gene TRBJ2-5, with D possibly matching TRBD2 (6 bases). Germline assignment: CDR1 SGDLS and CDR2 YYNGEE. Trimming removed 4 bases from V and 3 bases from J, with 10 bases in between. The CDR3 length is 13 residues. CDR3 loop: CASSRLGEETQYF. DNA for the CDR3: TGTGCCAGCAGCCGACTAGGCGAAGAGACCCAGTACTTC.

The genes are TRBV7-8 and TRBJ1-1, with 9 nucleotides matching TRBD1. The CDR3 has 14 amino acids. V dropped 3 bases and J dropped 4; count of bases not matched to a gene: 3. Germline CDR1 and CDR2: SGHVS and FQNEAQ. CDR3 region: CASSFDRGSTEAFF. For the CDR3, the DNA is TGTGCCAGCAGCTTCGACAGGGGGAGCACTGAAGCTTTCTTT.

In DNA, the CDR3 is TGTGCCAGCAGTTTGACAGTCCGTAATTCACCCCTCCACTTT. Its translation: CASSLTVRNSPLHF. The chain combines TRBV27 with TRBJ1-6; D might be TRBD1 (5 bases). V was shortened by 3 bases and J by 6 bases, with 9 bases between the two germline ends. This CDR3 is built from 14 residues. The germline V gene has CDR1 MNHEY and CDR2 SMNVEV (reference sequence).

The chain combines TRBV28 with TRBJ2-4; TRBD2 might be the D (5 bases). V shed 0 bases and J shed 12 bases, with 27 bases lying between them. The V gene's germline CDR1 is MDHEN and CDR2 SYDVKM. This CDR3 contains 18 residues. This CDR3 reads CASSLCSPRRAGGYSQYF. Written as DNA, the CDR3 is TGTGCCAGCAGTTTATGTTCCCCAAGACGGGCGGGCGGATACAGTCAGTACTTC.

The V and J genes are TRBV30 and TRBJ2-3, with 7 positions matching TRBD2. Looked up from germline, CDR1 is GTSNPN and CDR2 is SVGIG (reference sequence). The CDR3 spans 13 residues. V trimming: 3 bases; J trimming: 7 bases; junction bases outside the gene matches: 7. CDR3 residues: CAWSAHGGNTQYF. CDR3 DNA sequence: TGTGCCTGGAGCGCCCACGGGGGGAATACGCAGTATTTT.

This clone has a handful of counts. The CDR3 coding sequence is TGTGCCAGCAGCCTTCAACAACCGGGGGATGAGCAGTTCTTC. The encoded protein is CASSLQQPGDEQFF. The chain links TRBV7-2 to TRBJ2-1; the D gene is possibly TRBD2 (6 bases). Trimming removed 5 bases at V and 8 bases at J, with 16 bases between. There are 14 residues in the CDR3. Germline V gene sequence: CDR1 SGHTA, CDR2 FQGNSA.

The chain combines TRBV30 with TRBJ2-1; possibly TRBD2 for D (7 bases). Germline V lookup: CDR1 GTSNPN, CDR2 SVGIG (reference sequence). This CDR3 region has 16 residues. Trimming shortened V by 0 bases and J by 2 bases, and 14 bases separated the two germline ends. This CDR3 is CAWSVSLRGPYNEQFF. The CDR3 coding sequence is TGTGCCTGGAGTGTGTCCCTGCGGGGGCCCTACAATGAGCAGTTCTTC.

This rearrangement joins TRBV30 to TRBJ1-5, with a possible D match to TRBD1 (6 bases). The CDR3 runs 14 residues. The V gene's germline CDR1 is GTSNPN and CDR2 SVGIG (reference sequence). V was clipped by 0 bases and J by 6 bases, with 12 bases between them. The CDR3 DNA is TGTGCCTGGAGTGTAATCAGGGGTGGTCAGCCCCAGCATTTT. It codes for CAWSVIRGGQPQHF.

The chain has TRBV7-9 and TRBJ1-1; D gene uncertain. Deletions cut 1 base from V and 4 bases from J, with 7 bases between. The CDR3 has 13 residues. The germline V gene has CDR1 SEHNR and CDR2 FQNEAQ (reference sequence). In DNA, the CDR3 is TGTGCCAGCAGCTTAGACCAGATCACTGAAGCTTTCTTT. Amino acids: CASSLDQITEAFF.

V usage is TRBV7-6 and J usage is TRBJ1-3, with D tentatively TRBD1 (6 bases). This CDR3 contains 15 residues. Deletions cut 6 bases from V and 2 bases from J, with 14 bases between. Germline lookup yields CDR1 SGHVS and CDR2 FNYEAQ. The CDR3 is CASSANNRAGNTIYF. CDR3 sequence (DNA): TGTGCCAGCAGTGCTAATAACAGGGCTGGAAACACCATATATTTT.

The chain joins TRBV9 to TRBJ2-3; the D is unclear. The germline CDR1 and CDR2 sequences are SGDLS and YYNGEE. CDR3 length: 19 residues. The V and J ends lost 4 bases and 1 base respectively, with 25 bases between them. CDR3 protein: CASSLDPSRGLRGTDTQYF. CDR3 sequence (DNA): TGTGCCAGCAGCCTTGATCCATCCCGAGGTCTTAGAGGCACAGATACGCAGTATTTT.

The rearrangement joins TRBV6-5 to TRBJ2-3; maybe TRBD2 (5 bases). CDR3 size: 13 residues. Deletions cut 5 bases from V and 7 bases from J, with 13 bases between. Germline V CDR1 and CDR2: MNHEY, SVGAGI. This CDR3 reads CASSPPSGNTQYF. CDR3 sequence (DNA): TGTGCCAGCAGTCCACCGAGCGGAAATACGCAGTATTTT.

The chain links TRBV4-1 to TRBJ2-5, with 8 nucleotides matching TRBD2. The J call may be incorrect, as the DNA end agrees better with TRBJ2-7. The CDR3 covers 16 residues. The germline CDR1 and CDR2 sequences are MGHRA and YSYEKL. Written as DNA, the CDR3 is TGCGCCAGCAGCCAAGATCGCGGGAGGAGCTCCTACGAGCAGTACTTC. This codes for CASSQDRGRSSYEQYF.

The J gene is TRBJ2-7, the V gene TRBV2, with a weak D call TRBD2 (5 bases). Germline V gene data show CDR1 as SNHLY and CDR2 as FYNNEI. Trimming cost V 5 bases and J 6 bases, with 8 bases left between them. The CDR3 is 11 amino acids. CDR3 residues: CASSLAREQYF. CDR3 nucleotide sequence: TGTGCCAGCAGTCTAGCACGCGAGCAGTACTTC.

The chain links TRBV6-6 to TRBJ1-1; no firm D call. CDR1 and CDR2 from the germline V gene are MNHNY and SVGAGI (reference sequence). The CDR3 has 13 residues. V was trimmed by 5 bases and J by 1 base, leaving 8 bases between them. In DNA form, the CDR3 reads TGTGCCAGCAGTCTCACCGGGAACACTGAAGCTTTCTTT. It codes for CASSLTGNTEAFF.

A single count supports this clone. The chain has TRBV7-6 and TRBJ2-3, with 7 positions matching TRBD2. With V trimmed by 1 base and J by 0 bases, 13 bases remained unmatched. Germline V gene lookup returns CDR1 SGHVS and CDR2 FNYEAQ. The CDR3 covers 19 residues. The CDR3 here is CASSLEQSSSGISTDTQYF. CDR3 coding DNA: TGTGCCAGCAGCTTAGAACAGTCCTCTAGCGGAATTAGCACAGATACGCAGTATTTT. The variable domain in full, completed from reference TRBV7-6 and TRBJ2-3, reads GAGVSQSPRYKVTKRGQDVALRCDPISGHVSLYWYRQALGQGPEFLTYFNYEAQQDKSGLPNDRFSAERPEGSISTLTIQRTEQRDSAMYRCASSLEQSSSGISTDTQYFGPGTRLTVL.

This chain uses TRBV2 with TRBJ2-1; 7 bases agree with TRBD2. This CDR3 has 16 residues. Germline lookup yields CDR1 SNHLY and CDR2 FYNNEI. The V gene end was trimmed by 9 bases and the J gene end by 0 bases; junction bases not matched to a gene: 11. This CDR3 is CARLGEGGLSYNEQFF. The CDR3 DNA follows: TGTGCCAGATTAGGCGAGGGAGGGCTCTCCTACAATGAGCAGTTCTTC.

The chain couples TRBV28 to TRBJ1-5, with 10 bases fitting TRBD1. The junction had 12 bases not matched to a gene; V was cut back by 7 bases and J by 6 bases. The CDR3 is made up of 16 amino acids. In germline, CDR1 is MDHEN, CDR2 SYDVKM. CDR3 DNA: TGTGCCAGCACGACTTCCCGGACAGGGGGAGTTCAGCCCCAGCATTTT. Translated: CASTTSRTGGVQPQHF.

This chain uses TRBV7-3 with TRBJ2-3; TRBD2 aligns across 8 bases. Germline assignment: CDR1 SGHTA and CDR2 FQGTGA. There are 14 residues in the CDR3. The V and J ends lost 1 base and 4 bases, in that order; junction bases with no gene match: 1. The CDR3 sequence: CASSLNSGADTQYF. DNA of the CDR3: TGTGCCAGCAGCTTAAATAGCGGGGCAGATACGCAGTATTTT.

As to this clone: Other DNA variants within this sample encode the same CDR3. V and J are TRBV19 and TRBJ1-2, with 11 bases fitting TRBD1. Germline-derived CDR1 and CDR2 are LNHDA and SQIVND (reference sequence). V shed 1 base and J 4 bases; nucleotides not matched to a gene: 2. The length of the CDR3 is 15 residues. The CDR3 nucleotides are TGTGCCAGTAGTATAGCCGGGACAGGGGGCTATGGCTACACCTTC. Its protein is CASSIAGTGGYGYTF.

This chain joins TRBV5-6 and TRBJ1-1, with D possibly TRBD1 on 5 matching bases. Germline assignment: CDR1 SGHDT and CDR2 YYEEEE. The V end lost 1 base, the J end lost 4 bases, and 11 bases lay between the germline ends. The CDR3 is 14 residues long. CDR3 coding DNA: TGTGCCAGCAGCTTGCCAGGGATTGGCACTGAAGCTTTCTTT. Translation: CASSLPGIGTEAFF.

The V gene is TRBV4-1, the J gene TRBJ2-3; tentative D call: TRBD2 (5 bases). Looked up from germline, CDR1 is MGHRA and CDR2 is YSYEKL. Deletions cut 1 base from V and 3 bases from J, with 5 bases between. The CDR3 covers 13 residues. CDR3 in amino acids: CASSQGETDTQYF. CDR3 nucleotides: TGCGCCAGCAGCCAAGGGGAGACAGATACGCAGTATTTT.